This T cell receptor (beta chain) was recorded in a study of T cell responses to AZD1222 COVID-19 vaccine. In regard to this clone: Antigen specificity is unknown.

TCRdb's copy holds only in-frame clones and misses some; the assay was immunoSEQ multiplex PCR. The sample has approximately 100,000 clones, over 80% seen once; the top ten hold around 6.8%. Overall study findings and caveats: Vaccine-related CD4 TCRs covered spike, predominating at 160-218 and 743-854.

This CDR3 has 14 residues. V gave up 6 bases and J gave up 3 bases, with 15 bases separating them. Germline CDR1 LNHDA, CDR2 SQIVND (reference sequence). This specimen consisted of peripheral blood, obtained on day 0 of AZD1222 vaccination. The clonotype was recovered from an adult in good health. J is TRBJ2-7 and V is TRBV19; tentatively, D is TRBD2 (6 bases). In DNA, the CDR3 is TGTGCCAGTAGGACTACTCTGGGGGGCTACGAGCAGTACTTC. Its protein product is CASRTTLGGYEQYF.